This TCR beta chain is from a study of blood T cells in healthy people across ages (dated by TCRdb to about 2015). Turning to the overall study: Template switching captured roughly one uniquely barcoded TCR beta cDNA molecule per two T cells in model experiments. The study measured age-related changes in TCR beta repertoire diversity using deep sequencing normalized with unique cDNA molecular identifiers. Donors were grouped into four age groups: young (average about 15 years), middle-aged (around 39), aged (62) and long-lived (less than 85). Donors of different ages were randomly distributed across sequencing lanes to avoid experimental bias. For two donors (one aged 18 to 30 and one aged 80 or older), the study analyzed two additional independent replicas of 1 million unique cDNA reads from the same blood draw. Points the paper makes about the study in general: Because the CMV infection status of the donors was unknown, age-related changes in expanded clonotypes may potentially have been confounded. Estimates of total diversity from one million sequenced T cells were regarded as lower bounds and underestimates. Conclusive comparison of naive and antigen-experienced compartments was prevented by the profiling of bulk unsorted PBMCs. Compared with the aged group, the long-lived group had more naive CD4+ T cells, fewer expanded clones and increased TCR diversity, suggesting age selection. There was a strong correlation between observed TCR beta diversity and the percentage of naive T cells measured by flow cytometry. Observed TCR beta diversity per million T cells fell roughly linearly with age, and a significant reduction was already apparent by age around 40.

To note about this clonotype: Its antigen is not yet known. The junction and the germline gene differ at one end; a read error may be behind it.

Systemically healthy Caucasian individuals from Russia, some 36 in total and aged about 6 to 100 years, were included as donors. Around 9.8 milliliters of peripheral blood were collected from each donor into EDTA-treated Vacutainer tubes. PBMCs were isolated by Ficoll-Paque density-gradient centrifugation, with at least 6 million obtained per sample. Total RNA, at least 6 micrograms per sample, was extracted from PBMCs with Trizol reagent. The percentages of naive CD45RAhigh/CD27high T cells were determined by flow cytometry on a PBMC aliquot from every donor. The CDR3 sequence holds 17 residues, the cysteine and phenylalanine included. Solely the CDR3 DNA is kept, with 51 bases framed from the first base. From the germline V gene (reference sequence), CDR1 is SEHNR and CDR2 is FQNEAQ. Library prep was done by 5' RACE. Sequencing was performed on an Illumina HiSeq 2500. A second PCR of about 7 to 12 cycles was run with a J-beta primer mix and a sample-barcoded 5' primer. Each TCR beta cDNA molecule received a unique molecular identifier from a template-switch 5' adaptor carrying 12 random nucleotides. At least 2.5 million CDR3-containing paired-end reads were obtained from each sample. First-strand cDNA synthesis was performed from all RNA using the Mint cDNA synthesis kit, with priming by a TRBC-specific oligonucleotide. Following uracil-DNA glycosylase treatment, a first 18-cycle PCR with universal primers M1SS and BC2_uni_R was performed on all cDNA. In the original analysis: Each sample was normalized by randomly selecting 1 million high-quality reads, each carrying a distinct molecular identifier. Instead of being binned into consensus sequences, reads with shared molecular identifiers were discarded. MiTCR, run with a Q25 quality threshold and the strictest error-elimination algorithm, handled CDR3 identification, clonotype clustering and error correction. A nonparametric unseen species model using Euler transformation provided a lower-bound estimate of total TCR beta diversity. Clones were called with MiXCR by TCRdb after fastp trimmed the public reads at Q25, and only in-frame beta chains were retained. Records with the same CDR3 protein are collapsed into one entry carrying the most frequent genes and DNA. TCRdb assigned the V and J calls; the authors' analysis was not used. This sample holds 550,000 to 800,000 distinct CDR3 sequences; around 21% were observed only once. The ten largest clones represent roughly 3.6% of the sample.

The chain links TRBV7-9 with TRBJ1-4; the D gene is perhaps TRBD1, from 6 matching bases. This TCR was sampled from a man in his 70s in good health. Sequenced sample: blood. The DNA sequence reads TGTGCCAGCAGCTCCTTGACAGCGGGACAACGGAATGAAGAACTGTTTTTT. It encodes CASSSLTAGQRNEELFF.